These 25 T cell receptor beta chains share one sample of origin, sequenced in a study of cytomegalovirus exposure and HLA in healthy donors. The PCR ran on 60 Vbeta and 13 Jbeta primers. Profiling relied on immunoSEQ multiplex PCR, and the TCRdb table lists in-frame clones only, not all of them. The table has fewer than 150,000 clones, roughly two thirds seen once; the top ten hold approximately 15%. Input material: PBMCs. These receptors were collected from a human donor in good health.

This clone was counted once. The chain joins TRBV10-2 to TRBJ2-7; weak D call: TRBD2 (5 bases). Germline V lookup: CDR1 WSHSY, CDR2 SAAADI. CDR3 length: 14 amino acids. V was shortened by 4 bases and J by 1 base, with 11 bases between the two germline ends. DNA of the CDR3: TGCGCCAGCAGTGCTTATCTAGCATCCTACGAGCAGTACTTC. Amino acid sequence: CASSAYLASYEQYF.

V gene TRBV9 combines with J gene TRBJ1-1; no definite D call. Per the germline V gene, CDR1 is SGDLS and CDR2 is YYNGEE. This CDR3 comprises 12 residues. V lost 4 bases to trimming and J lost 6 bases, with 10 bases between them. CDR3 coding DNA: TGTGCCAGCAGCCCCCCAGGCGCTGAAGCTTTCTTT. Protein product: CASSPPGAEAFF. The entire variable domain, with the rest obtained from reference TRBV9 and TRBJ1-1, is as follows: DSGVTQTPKHLITATGQRVTLRCSPRSGDLSVYWYQQSLDQGLQFLIQYYNGEERAKGNILERFSAQQFPDLHSELNLSSLELGDSALYFCASSPPGAEAFFGQGTRLTVV.

The J gene is TRBJ1-1, the V gene TRBV14; D gene uncertain. This CDR3 spans 13 amino acids. The germline gives CDR1 SGHDN, CDR2 FVKESK. Trimming removed 5 bases from V and 8 bases from J, with 15 bases in between. The CDR3 loop reads CASSSIRNSEAFF. CDR3 coding DNA: TGTGCCAGCAGCAGCATACGAAACTCCGAAGCTTTCTTT.

This clone was detected only a few times. This rearrangement joins TRBV5-1 to TRBJ2-5; possible D gene TRBD2, 6 bases. CDR3 size: 15 residues. Trimming took off 6 bases at V and 5 bases at J, with 20 bases between the two ends. Germline V gives CDR1 SGHRS, CDR2 YFSETQ. CDR3 sequence reads: CASKRVGSGLETQYF. CDR3 nucleotide sequence: TGCGCCAGCAAGCGGGTCGGTTCAGGGCTGGAGACCCAGTACTTC.

This clone was seen only a few times. This sequence joins TRBV2 and TRBJ1-1; tentatively, D is TRBD1 (5 bases). V shed 8 bases and J shed 1 base, with 17 bases lying between them. The germline V gene has CDR1 SNHLY and CDR2 FYNNEI. The length of the CDR3 is 15 residues. The CDR3 sequence: CASARARVQNTEAFF. CDR3 in DNA: TGTGCCAGCGCCAGGGCCCGGGTACAGAACACTGAAGCTTTCTTT.

J is TRBJ2-3 and V is TRBV4-1; possible D gene TRBD2, 5 bases. V dropped 4 bases and J dropped 5 bases, with 7 bases sitting between them. The CDR3 contains 12 residues. CDR1 is MGHRA, CDR2 YSYEKL, per germline. The CDR3 region has the DNA TGCGCCAGCAGCCGGGCGGGAGATACGCAGTATTTT. This encodes CASSRAGDTQYF.

The chain employs TRBV5-1 and TRBJ2-5; D possibly corresponds to TRBD1 (6 bases). CDR1 is SGHRS, CDR2 YFSETQ, per germline. This CDR3 contains 16 residues. Trimming cost V 0 bases and J 5 bases, with 17 bases left between them. CDR3 loop: CASSLGDTGIGETQYF. As DNA, the CDR3 is TGCGCCAGCAGCTTGGGCGATACAGGGATCGGTGAGACCCAGTACTTC.

The V gene is TRBV4-1, the J gene TRBJ2-7; D gene ambiguous. The CDR3 contains 13 residues. Germline loops: CDR1 MGHRA, CDR2 YSYEKL. V was pared by 2 bases and J by 2 bases, with 7 bases between. CDR3 sequence (DNA): TGCGCCAGCAGCCAAAGAGGCCCCTACGAGCAGTACTTC. Translation gives CASSQRGPYEQYF.

CDR3 nucleotides: TGCAGTGCTAGAGCTATGACTGAAGCTTTCTTT. Translated: CSARAMTEAFF. The chain uses TRBV20-1 and TRBJ1-1, with D unresolved. In germline, CDR1 is DFQATT, CDR2 SNEGSKA (reference sequence). CDR3 length equals 11 residues. V lost 1 base, J lost 5 bases, and 5 bases lay in between.

The chain is built from TRBV27 and TRBJ1-2; D gene ambiguous. With 3 bases removed from V and 6 bases from J, the gap between germline ends came to 20 bases. In germline, CDR1 is MNHEY, CDR2 SMNVEV (reference sequence). This CDR3 contains 16 residues. The CDR3 DNA is TGTGCCAGCAGTTTGACTAGACCCAAGAGGGATGATGGCTACACCTTC. This sequence encodes CASSLTRPKRDDGYTF.

V usage is TRBV2 and J usage is TRBJ1-3, with D possibly matching TRBD1 (5 bases). Per the germline V gene, CDR1 is SNHLY and CDR2 is FYNNEI. The CDR3 is 14 amino acids. Trimming stripped 6 bases from V and 6 bases from J, with 15 bases between. CDR3 DNA: TGTGCCAGCAGGCGGGACCGCCTAGAAAACACCATATATTTT. It encodes CASRRDRLENTIYF.

The chain has TRBV6-5 and TRBJ2-7; no definite D call. Trimming removed 2 bases from V and 2 bases from J, with 16 bases in between. The CDR3 contains 16 residues. CDR1 is MNHEY, CDR2 SVGAGI, per germline. The CDR3 nucleotides are TGTGCCAGCAGTTACCTCTTGACCGGGTCTACCTACGAGCAGTACTTC. The encoded protein is CASSYLLTGSTYEQYF.

The chain uses TRBV5-1 and TRBJ1-6, with D perhaps matching TRBD1 (5 bases). V lost 0 bases and J 17 bases, leaving 18 bases between the germline ends. This CDR3 region has 14 residues. Germline-derived CDR1 and CDR2 are SGHRS and YFSETQ. The CDR3 sequence is CASSLDGQSGHFHF. In nucleotides, the CDR3 is TGCGCCAGCAGCTTGGATGGGCAATCTGGACATTTCCACTTT.

The chain recombines TRBV5-1 with TRBJ1-4; D is perhaps TRBD1 (6 bases). Germline CDR1 reads SGHRS; CDR2 reads YFSETQ. This CDR3 contains 14 residues. V was trimmed by 7 bases and J by 4 bases, leaving 14 bases between them. CDR3 nucleotides: TGCGCCAGCTTTGTACAGGGACATAATGAAAAACTGTTTTTT. Encoded protein: CASFVQGHNEKLFF.

By frequency in the sample, this clone is large (0.1 to 1%). This chain uses TRBV14 with TRBJ2-2; D gene ambiguous. CDR1 is SGHDN and CDR2 is FVKESK in the germline V gene. This CDR3 contains 12 residues. V was pared by 4 bases and J by 7 bases, with 7 bases between. CDR3 sequence reads: CASSPSVGELFF. The CDR3 DNA reads as TGTGCCAGCAGCCCTTCGGTCGGGGAGCTGTTTTTT.

V is TRBV7-8 and J is TRBJ2-3; 16 nucleotides line up with TRBD2. The CDR3 contains 19 residues. Germline CDR1 and CDR2: SGHVS and FQNEAQ. V lost 0 bases, J lost 1 base, and 4 bases stayed unmatched. The CDR3 region is CASSLAQGLAGGRTDTQYF. The CDR3 DNA reads TGTGCCAGCAGCTTAGCGCAGGGACTAGCGGGGGGGCGCACAGATACGCAGTATTTT.

In DNA, the CDR3 is TGCAGCGTTGTGACTAGCGGGAGGAGTAATGAGCAGTTCTTC. This encodes CSVVTSGRSNEQFF. The gene calls are TRBV29-1 and TRBJ2-1; 13 bases are shared with TRBD2. Germline CDR1 SQVTM, CDR2 ANQGSEA. This CDR3 contains 14 residues. The V gene end was trimmed by 4 bases and the J gene end by 7 bases; junction bases not matched to a gene: 4.

The rearrangement links TRBV7-9 to TRBJ1-3; D is ambiguous. Germline V gene sequence: CDR1 SEHNR, CDR2 FQNEAQ (reference sequence). This CDR3 comprises 14 residues. V lost 8 bases to trimming and J lost 0 bases, with 11 bases between them. The CDR3 reads CASRQQFSGNTIYF. CDR3 nucleotide sequence: TGTGCCAGCCGTCAACAGTTCTCTGGAAACACCATATATTTT. The whole variable domain, remainder taken from reference TRBV7-9 and TRBJ1-3, is DTGVSQNPRHKITKRGQNVTFRCDPISEHNRLYWYRQTLGQGPEFLTYFQNEAQLEKSRLLSDRFSAERPKGSFSTLEIQRTEQGDSAMYLCASRQQFSGNTIYFGEGSWLTVV.

The CDR3 protein is CASSRDTYNEQFF. The CDR3, as DNA: TGCGCCAGCAGCCGGGACACTTACAATGAGCAGTTCTTC. V usage is TRBV5-1 and J usage is TRBJ2-1, with D possibly TRBD1 on 6 matching bases. The V gene's germline CDR1 is SGHRS and CDR2 YFSETQ. The CDR3 runs to 13 residues. V was cut by 4 bases and J by 4 bases, with 9 bases left in between.

This rearrangement joins TRBV19 to TRBJ2-7; TRBD2 matches at 13 bases. V trimming: 6 bases; J trimming: 3 bases; junction bases outside the gene matches: 8. The CDR3 is made up of 16 amino acids. The V gene's germline CDR1 is LNHDA and CDR2 SQIVND (reference sequence). CDR3 nucleotide sequence: TGTGCCAGTAGAGGGACTAGCGGGACGATGCTCTACGAGCAGTACTTC. This sequence encodes CASRGTSGTMLYEQYF.

The J gene is TRBJ2-3, the V gene TRBV9; maybe TRBD2 (6 bases). The germline CDR1 and CDR2 sequences are SGDLS and YYNGEE. This CDR3 contains 15 residues. Trimming cost V 2 bases and J 4 bases, with 14 bases left between them. The CDR3 loop is CASSVGGVPPDTQYF. CDR3 DNA sequence: TGTGCCAGCAGCGTGGGGGGTGTCCCCCCAGATACGCAGTATTTT.

The gene calls are TRBV9 and TRBJ1-3, with D possibly being TRBD1 (5 bases). The ends were cut back, 3 bases at V and 6 bases at J, with 16 bases in the middle. The CDR3 length is 15 residues. Germline CDR1 reads SGDLS; CDR2 reads YYNGEE. This CDR3 reads CASSAHPGGENTIYF. The CDR3 DNA reads TGTGCCAGCAGCGCCCACCCGGGGGGGGAAAACACCATATATTTT.

V is TRBV5-4 and J is TRBJ1-4; D is unclear. Deletions cut 0 bases from V and 5 bases from J, with 11 bases between. The germline V gene encodes CDR1 SGHNT and CDR2 YYREEE (reference sequence). The CDR3 contains 15 residues. CDR3 nucleotides: TGTGCCAGCAGCTTGGCAGACGGGAGCAATGAAAAACTGTTTTTT. Translated: CASSLADGSNEKLFF. The whole variable domain, filled in from reference TRBV5-4 and TRBJ1-4, reads ETGVTQSPTHLIKTRGQQVTLRCSSQSGHNTVSWYQQALGQGPQFIFQYYREEENGRGNFPPRFSGLQFPNYSSELNVNALELDDSALYLCASSLADGSNEKLFFGSGTQLSVL.

V gene TRBV5-1 combines with J gene TRBJ1-4; D not resolved. CDR3 length equals 14 residues. Looked up from germline, CDR1 is SGHRS and CDR2 is YFSETQ. Trimming removed 1 base at V and 3 bases at J, with 7 bases between. CDR3 amino acids: CASSLSGSNEKLFF. The CDR3 DNA is TGCGCCAGCAGCTTGTCAGGCTCTAATGAAAAACTGTTTTTT.

The chain links TRBV6-1 to TRBJ2-1, with 8 bases that match TRBD2. The CDR3 consists of 15 residues. Germline trimming cut 4 bases from V and 5 bases from J; bases unmatched to any gene: 7. The germline V gene encodes CDR1 MNHNS and CDR2 SASEGT. The DNA for the CDR3 is TGTGCCAGCAGTGCTCGGGGGGGGCCCCACAATGAGCAGTTCTTC. This sequence encodes CASSARGGPHNEQFF.